The sample holds many counts of the clone carrying this T cell receptor (beta chain). Its antigen is unknown. TCRdb re-called the reads with MiXCR, one entry per CDR3 protein. The sample has around 300,000 distinct CDR3 sequences; roughly 25% are singletons. The data stem from a study of T cell repertoires in cytomegalovirus infection. Study overall: Recently identified HLA-C-restricted and well-studied HLA-B-restricted CMV epitopes were used. CMV infection together with matching HLA type was indicated by public TCR beta signatures.

Germline loops: CDR1 SGHTA, CDR2 FQGNSA. V lost 1 base, J lost 5 bases, and 14 bases lay in between. The CDR3 length is 15 residues. Notes on the study in general: Dominating the ex vivo response were TCR beta clonotypes that were CMV-specific and HLA-C-restricted.

The sequencing used cultured PBMCs, collected from culture after CMV antigen stimulation. The sequence was obtained from a human donor in good health (CMV status not recorded). Some clones in this sample may be carry-over from other donors' samples. The chain uses TRBV7-2 and TRBJ2-5; D may match TRBD1 or TRBD2 (6 bases each). CDR3 in DNA: TGTGCCAGCAGCTTAGAGGAGGGGGAGTTGGAGACCCAGTACTTC. It codes for CASSLEEGELETQYF.